This T cell receptor beta chain was captured in a study of shared clonotypes between healthy human individuals. In the study overall: Plates per donor: three CD4 naive, three CD4 memory, two CD8 naive, one CD8 memory.

CDR3 length: 14 residues. The V gene end was trimmed by 7 bases and the J gene end by 1 base; junction bases not matched to a gene: 6. Germline V CDR1 and CDR2: SQVTM, ANQGSEA. The table came from immunoSEQ multiplex PCR; TCRdb's copy has only in-frame clones and leaves some out. The sample holds roughly 2,000,000 clones, about 94% seen once. Naivety among CD8 cells was defined by CD45RO negativity and positive CCR7 selection, thereby excluding terminally differentiated effector memory CD45RA+ cells. Nashville, Tennessee was home to all donors, each a Caucasian adult. The sequencing input was naive CD8+ T cells from PBMCs. This rearrangement joins TRBV29-1 to TRBJ2-3; 9 nucleotides align to TRBD1. The sequence derives from a man aged 18 to 30 in good health. Some clones in this sample may be carry-over from other donors' samples. CDR3 sequence (DNA): TGCAGCGCGGACAGGGGTTTTGGCACAGATACGCAGTATTTT. It is translated as CSADRGFGTDTQYF.